The 3 T cell receptor beta chains reported below all come from one sample, sequenced in a study of T cells in Graves' hyperthyroidism and ophthalmopathy. Template material for amplifying TCR beta CDR3 regions consisted of RNA transcripts. In the first-round RT-PCR of the TCR CDR3, the HTBI primer set was used. Each CDR3 protein is one row after TCRdb ran MiXCR on the multiplex PCR reads. The sample lists a few hundred thousand distinct CDR3 sequences; 15% to 18% were seen once. Material for sequencing was blood. The receptors stem from a woman aged 25 to 39 with Graves' hyperthyroidism.

This clonotype was picked up many times. The chain has TRBV28 and TRBJ2-4; 7 bases fit TRBD1. Germline CDR1 is MDHEN and CDR2 is SYDVKM. The CDR3 is 18 amino acids. With 6 bases clipped from V and 0 bases from J, the junction kept 14 bases outside the gene matches. Here the CDR3 DNA reads TGTGCCAGCAGGATATATAGGGGGCCTTCGACAGCCAAAAACATTCAGTACTTC. It encodes CASRIYRGPSTAKNIQYF.

The CDR3 sequence is CASSSAVQPQHF. CDR3 coding DNA: TGTGCCAGCAGTTCCGCGGTACAGCCCCAGCATTTT. This chain connects TRBV6-2 or TRBV6-3 to TRBJ1-5; D is unresolved. Germline V gives CDR1 MNHEY, CDR2 SVGEGT. The CDR3 extends over 12 amino acids. V shed 4 bases and J shed 7 bases, with 8 bases lying between them.

The chain has TRBV6-1 and TRBJ2-3; 13 bases line up with TRBD2. The V and J ends lost 10 bases and 0 bases, in that order; junction bases with no gene match: 13. The CDR3 has 18 amino acids. Germline CDR1 is MNHNS and CDR2 is SASEGT. The CDR3 protein is CATMGLAGTPTSTDTQYF. The CDR3 DNA reads TGTGCCACCATGGGACTAGCGGGAACTCCGACTAGCACAGATACGCAGTATTTT.